This TCR beta chain was found in a study of T-cell memory formation after mild COVID-19. This clonotype was counted a few times. TCRdb passed the 5' RACE reads through MiXCR, listing each CDR3 protein once. The sample gives under 300,000 distinct CDR3 sequences, about 16% of which show up once; 3.5% is in the top ten. The sequence came from a man aged 18 to 29 who had mild COVID-19 (a few samples of this study predate the infection). Cell type and time point are not known. The sequenced sample consisted of PBMCs or a T cell subset sorted from them (not recorded which).

CDR3 region: CASSQESPGGPNEQFF. The CDR3 coding sequence is TGCGCCAGCAGCCAAGAATCGCCGGGGGGGCCCAATGAGCAGTTCTTC. This chain joins TRBV4-3 and TRBJ2-1, with 8 positions matching TRBD2. J was trimmed by 6 bases and V by 0 bases; bases with no gene match: 7. CDR1 and CDR2 (germline): LGHNA, YSLEER. This CDR3 contains 16 residues.